Presented here are 32 T cell receptor beta chains from one specimen sequenced in a study of blood T cells in healthy people across ages. The authors ran a second PCR of 7 to 11 cycles using a sample-barcoded 5' primer and a J-beta primer mix. TCRdb recomputed calls from the 5' RACE reads with MiXCR, one row per CDR3 protein. The sample has under 850,000 distinct CDR3 sequences, around 36% seen once. Sequenced: blood. These TCRs come from a young man in good health.

J is TRBJ2-1 and V is TRBV28; perhaps TRBD1 as D (7 bases). Germline V gene lookup returns CDR1 MDHEN and CDR2 SYDVKM. With 8 bases removed from V and 6 bases from J, the gap between germline ends came to 11 bases. CDR3 length equals 12 residues. The CDR3 sequence is CASFRGVNEQFF. Written as DNA, the CDR3 is TGTGCCAGCTTCAGGGGGGTCAATGAGCAGTTCTTC.

The chain employs TRBV20-1 and TRBJ2-5, with D possibly being TRBD2 (7 bases). This CDR3 contains 11 residues. Germline CDR1 reads DFQATT; CDR2 reads SNEGSKA (reference sequence). The CDR3 spells CGGGVQETQYF. The CDR3 nucleotides read TGCGGGGGGGGCGTACAAGAGACCCAGTACTTC.

The gene calls are TRBV19 and TRBJ2-1; D is ambiguous. The V gene's germline CDR1 is LNHDA and CDR2 SQIVND (reference sequence). The CDR3 length is 12 residues. The V gene lost 5 bases and the J gene lost 13 bases, with 15 bases spanning the gap. The CDR3 region is CASSRRKETQFF. The CDR3 DNA is TGTGCCAGTAGTCGGCGGAAAGAGACCCAGTTCTTC.

The V gene is TRBV7-9, the J gene TRBJ2-1; no clear D. The tail of the sequence fits TRBJ2-7 better, so the J call may be wrong. CDR1 SEHNR and CDR2 FQNEAQ come from the germline V gene (reference sequence). The length of the CDR3 is 13 residues. The CDR3 DNA sequence: TGTGCCAGCAGCTCCTACTCCTACAATGAGCAGTACTTC. Translating gives CASSSYSYNEQYF.

This clonotype was seen only a few times. This sequence joins TRBV5-1 and TRBJ2-3; perhaps TRBD1 as D (6 bases). V was shortened by 5 bases and J by 0 bases, with 13 bases between the two germline ends. CDR3 size: 15 residues. Per the germline V gene, CDR1 is SGHRS and CDR2 is YFSETQ. The CDR3 DNA is TGCGCCAGCAGTCCCGGGACACCAAGCACAGATACGCAGTATTTT. Amino acid sequence: CASSPGTPSTDTQYF.

This clonotype showed up just a few times. The chain joins TRBV20-1 to TRBJ1-1; D possibly corresponds to TRBD1 (6 bases). CDR1 and CDR2 from the germline V gene are DFQATT and SNEGSKA (reference sequence). V gave up 2 bases and J gave up 0 bases, with 13 bases separating them. The CDR3 length is 15 residues. DNA of the CDR3: TGCAGTGCTAGATCCGGAGGGGGGTTGAACACTGAAGCTTTCTTT. Protein sequence: CSARSGGGLNTEAFF.

This clonotype was recorded at least ten times. V is TRBV7-2 and J is TRBJ1-6, with no clear D. Germline CDR1 SGHTA, CDR2 FQGNSA. The CDR3 runs 15 residues. The V end was cut by 1 base, the J end by 7 bases, with 11 bases between. CDR3 DNA sequence: TGTGCCAGCAGCTTAGGGGAAGGGATGAATTCACCCCTCCACTTT. Residues: CASSLGEGMNSPLHF. Full variable domain (remainder filled in from reference TRBV7-2 and TRBJ1-6): GAGVSQSPSNKVTEKGKDVELRCDPISGHTALYWYRQSLGQGLEFLIYFQGNSAPDKSGLPSDRFSAERTGGSVSTLTIQRTQQEDSAVYLCASSLGEGMNSPLHFGNGTRLTVT.

This clonotype has only a few counts. The chain joins TRBV5-1 to TRBJ1-1; perhaps TRBD1 as D (6 bases). This CDR3 is 15 amino acids long. Germline V CDR1 and CDR2: SGHRS, YFSETQ. V lost 4 bases and J lost 1, with 14 bases in between. The CDR3 nucleotides read TGCGCCAGCAGCCCGGGACACCAGACGAACACTGAAGCTTTCTTT. As protein: CASSPGHQTNTEAFF.

The V call is TRBV20-1, the J call TRBJ1-1; 7 nucleotides agree with TRBD1. The CDR3 has 13 residues. The germline CDR1 and CDR2 sequences are DFQATT and SNEGSKA (reference sequence). V lost 0 bases and J lost 3; bases outside the gene matches: 1. CDR3: CSARDDRDTEAFF. The CDR3 region has the DNA TGCAGTGCTAGAGACGACAGGGACACTGAAGCTTTCTTT.

This chain joins TRBV29-1 and TRBJ2-3, with TRBD2 matching 11 bases. J gave up 4 bases and V 5 bases, and 11 bases lay outside the gene matches. The CDR3 runs to 16 residues. Per germline, CDR1 SQVTM and CDR2 ANQGSEA. The DNA for the CDR3 is TGCAGCGTTAAACTTAGCGGGGGGGCCGGGGCAGATACGCAGTATTTT. Encoded protein: CSVKLSGGAGADTQYF.

This CDR3 reads CASSLSGGLRSPNEQYF. DNA for the CDR3: TGTGCCAGCAGCTTAAGTGGGGGCCTACGTTCCCCCAATGAGCAGTACTTC. V gene TRBV7-3 combines with J gene TRBJ2-5; the D gene is possibly TRBD1 (6 bases). V lost 1 base and J lost 11, with 26 bases in between. Germline CDR1 is SGHTA and CDR2 is FQGTGA. This CDR3 is built from 17 residues.

The chain joins TRBV20-1 to TRBJ2-5, with D maybe TRBD2 (8 bases). The CDR3 runs 16 residues. The V gene lost 1 base and the J gene lost 6 bases, with 21 bases spanning the gap. Germline V gene lookup returns CDR1 DFQATT and CDR2 SNEGSKA (reference sequence). CDR3 in DNA: TGCAGTGCTAGAGCGGGAGGGACAGTACTGCGGCAGACCCAGTACTTC. It codes for CSARAGGTVLRQTQYF.

The rearrangement joins TRBV2 to TRBJ1-2, with D tentatively TRBD1 (6 bases). The CDR3 is 12 amino acids. Trimming pared 7 bases from V and 8 bases from J, leaving 14 bases between. Germline CDR1 and CDR2: SNHLY and FYNNEI. The CDR3 is CASTPRGGGYTF. The CDR3 nucleotides are TGTGCCAGCACCCCGAGGGGGGGAGGCTACACCTTC.

The gene calls are TRBV12-3 or TRBV12-4 and TRBJ2-4; tentatively, D is TRBD1 (7 bases). Judging by the DNA end, TRBJ2-7 fits better; the J call may be wrong. The CDR3 spans 14 residues. The CDR3 DNA follows: TGTGCCAGCAGAGACCAGGGGGGACCCTACGAGCAGTACTTC. As protein: CASRDQGGPYEQYF.

The chain combines TRBV27 with TRBJ1-6; D perhaps matches TRBD1 (5 bases). The CDR3 is made up of 15 amino acids. V gave up 5 bases and J gave up 0 bases, with 8 bases separating them. CDR1 and CDR2 (germline): MNHEY, SMNVEV (reference sequence). The CDR3 loop reads CASSRGGSYNSPLHF. CDR3 DNA sequence: TGTGCCAGCAGTCGGGGGGGCTCCTATAATTCACCCCTCCACTTT.

There are a few counts of this clonotype. The chain couples TRBV5-4 to TRBJ2-5; 9 bases match TRBD2. Germline CDR1 SGHNT, CDR2 YYREEE (reference sequence). The CDR3 loop spans 15 amino acids. V shed 0 bases and J 1 base; nucleotides not matched to a gene: 1. In DNA form, the CDR3 reads TGTGCCAGCAGCTTGGTAGCGGGGGTCCAAGAGACCCAGTACTTC. It codes for CASSLVAGVQETQYF.

The sample holds a few counts of this clonotype. This sequence joins TRBV5-1 and TRBJ2-1; D call uncertain. V was pared by 1 base and J by 5 bases, with 10 bases between. The germline V gene encodes CDR1 SGHRS and CDR2 YFSETQ. The CDR3 is 14 amino acids. CDR3 loop: CASSLLTPNNEQFF. The CDR3 nucleotides are TGCGCCAGCAGCTTGCTAACGCCTAACAATGAGCAGTTCTTC.

This clonotype occurred a few times. CDR3 bases: TGTGCCAGCAGTTCCCCCCGCAAGCGGGGGGGCCGCGATACGCAGTATTTT. Protein product: CASSSPRKRGGRDTQYF. V and J are TRBV6-5 and TRBJ2-3, with 10 bases fitting TRBD2. V lost 4 bases, J lost 6 bases, and 13 bases stayed unmatched. CDR3 length: 17 residues. Germline CDR1 is MNHEY and CDR2 is SVGAGI.

A remark on this clonotype: A much larger clone differs by one base, so this may be a read error. The chain is built from TRBV12-3 or TRBV12-4 and TRBJ2-4, with no clear D. This CDR3 region has 14 residues. CDR3 sequence reads: CAGSPDTAGNIQYF. CDR3 coding DNA: TGTGCCGGCAGTCCTGACACGGCTGGGAACATTCAGTACTTC.

The gene calls are TRBV7-8 and TRBJ1-1, with 8 bases fitting TRBD1. V shed 3 bases and J 7 bases; nucleotides not matched to a gene: 22. Germline lookup yields CDR1 SGHVS and CDR2 FQNEAQ. CDR3 length equals 19 residues. The CDR3 DNA reads TGTGCCAGCAGCTTCCTCTCGATAATGGGACAGGACCTTCGAAATGAAGCTTTCTTT. Amino acid sequence: CASSFLSIMGQDLRNEAFF.

This chain uses TRBV12-3 or TRBV12-4 with TRBJ1-6; D gene unclear. Trimming cost V 5 bases and J 9 bases, with 8 bases left between them. The CDR3 is 12 residues long. The CDR3 spells CASSVHGSPLHF. DNA of the CDR3: TGTGCCAGCAGTGTACATGGTTCACCCCTCCACTTT.

In the case of this clonotype: A much larger clone differs from this one at a single base, so this may be a read error. The chain combines TRBV10-3 with TRBJ2-1, with 10 bases matching TRBD2. Germline CDR1 is ENHRY and CDR2 is SYGVKD. Trimming at V came to 7 bases and at J to 6 bases, leaving 6 bases not matched to a gene. The CDR3 spans 14 residues. CDR3 loop: CAITFSGGPNEQFF. For the CDR3, the DNA is TGTGCCATCACCTTTAGCGGGGGGCCCAATGAGCAGTTCTTC.

This clonotype was seen a handful of times. The genes are TRBV12-5 and TRBJ2-7; a possible D gene is TRBD1 (6 bases). Per the germline V gene, CDR1 is LGHNT and CDR2 is FRNRAP. This CDR3 region has 10 residues. CDR3 DNA sequence: TGTCCCAAGAGGGGGTACGAGCAGTACTTC. Encoded protein: CPKRGYEQYF. The variable domain in full, with the rest retrieved from reference TRBV12-5 and TRBJ2-7, is DARVTQTPRHKVTEMGQEVTMRCQPILGHNTVFWYRQTMMQGLELLAYFRNRAPLDDSGMPKDRFSAEMPDATLATLKIQPSEPRDSAVYFCPKRGYEQYFGPGTRLTVT.

The V and J genes are TRBV9 and TRBJ1-3, with D unresolved. Germline lookup yields CDR1 SGDLS and CDR2 YYNGEE. Trimming cost V 0 bases and J 2 bases, with 9 bases left between them. The CDR3 runs to 15 residues. The CDR3, as DNA: TGTGCCAGCAGCGTAGAGGCCGGCCCTGGAAACACCATATATTTT. Translating gives CASSVEAGPGNTIYF.

This clonotype occurred a few times. The chain uses TRBV6-5 and TRBJ1-1; D gene unclear. The CDR3 contains 16 residues. Trimming removed 5 bases at V and 4 bases at J, with 20 bases between. The germline CDR1 and CDR2 sequences are MNHEY and SVGAGI. The CDR3 bases are TGTGCCAGCAGTACCCGGTTCTCTCCCAAGGGCACTGAAGCTTTCTTT. As protein: CASSTRFSPKGTEAFF.

This clonotype was counted only a few times. V gene TRBV20-1 combines with J gene TRBJ1-5; 7 bases line up with TRBD1. CDR3 length: 15 amino acids. With V trimmed by 0 bases and J by 0 bases, 2 bases remained unmatched. The V gene's germline CDR1 is DFQATT and CDR2 SNEGSKA (reference sequence). CDR3 sequence reads: CSARETGRSNQPQHF. The CDR3 nucleotides are TGCAGTGCTAGAGAGACAGGGCGTAGCAATCAGCCCCAGCATTTT.

This clonotype was observed at least ten times. This chain connects TRBV5-1 to TRBJ2-3; maybe TRBD2 (7 bases). Per germline, CDR1 SGHRS and CDR2 YFSETQ. Trimming removed 1 base from V and 5 bases from J, with 14 bases in between. The CDR3 length is 15 residues. The CDR3 is CASSLTGGQGDTQYF. In DNA form, the CDR3 reads TGCGCCAGCAGCTTGACGGGGGGCCAGGGAGATACGCAGTATTTT.

The V and J genes are TRBV27 and TRBJ2-3, with 7 bases matching TRBD2. Germline CDR1 MNHEY, CDR2 SMNVEV (reference sequence). The V gene end was trimmed by 2 bases and the J gene end by 1 base; junction bases not matched to a gene: 9. The CDR3 consists of 17 residues. The CDR3 is CASSLLFPSGGTDTQYF. CDR3 sequence (DNA): TGTGCCAGCAGTTTACTTTTCCCTAGCGGAGGCACAGATACGCAGTATTTT.

Ten or more counts support this clonotype. This sequence joins TRBV9 and TRBJ2-7; 10 bases fit TRBD2. The CDR3 is 16 amino acids. With V trimmed by 0 bases and J by 0 bases, 3 bases remained unmatched. Per the germline V gene, CDR1 is SGDLS and CDR2 is YYNGEE. CDR3 region: CASSVGTSGRSYEQYF. The CDR3 DNA is TGTGCCAGCAGCGTAGGGACTAGCGGACGCTCCTACGAGCAGTACTTC.

The chain joins TRBV29-1 to TRBJ2-5, with D hard to call. From germline, CDR1 is SQVTM and CDR2 ANQGSEA. V was clipped by 0 bases and J by 5 bases, with 7 bases between them. This CDR3 has 12 residues. CDR3 region: CSVEDNGETQYF. The CDR3 nucleotides are TGCAGCGTTGAAGATAACGGGGAGACCCAGTACTTC.

This chain uses TRBV5-6 with TRBJ1-2, with D tentatively TRBD1 (6 bases). This CDR3 is built from 12 residues. The ends were cut back, 1 base at V and 9 bases at J, with 10 bases in the middle. Germline CDR1 and CDR2: SGHDT and YYEEEE. This CDR3 is CASSLPTGSYTF. In DNA, the CDR3 is TGTGCCAGCAGCTTGCCTACAGGGAGCTACACCTTC.

This chain joins TRBV5-5 and TRBJ2-1; no definite D call. The J call is doubtful: the DNA matches TRBJ2-7 better. The CDR3 loop spans 14 amino acids. Germline V gene data show CDR1 as SGHKS and CDR2 as YYEKEE (reference sequence). CDR3 region: CASRKKSSYNEQYF. In DNA, the CDR3 is TGTGCCAGCAGGAAAAAGAGCTCCTACAATGAGCAGTACTTC.